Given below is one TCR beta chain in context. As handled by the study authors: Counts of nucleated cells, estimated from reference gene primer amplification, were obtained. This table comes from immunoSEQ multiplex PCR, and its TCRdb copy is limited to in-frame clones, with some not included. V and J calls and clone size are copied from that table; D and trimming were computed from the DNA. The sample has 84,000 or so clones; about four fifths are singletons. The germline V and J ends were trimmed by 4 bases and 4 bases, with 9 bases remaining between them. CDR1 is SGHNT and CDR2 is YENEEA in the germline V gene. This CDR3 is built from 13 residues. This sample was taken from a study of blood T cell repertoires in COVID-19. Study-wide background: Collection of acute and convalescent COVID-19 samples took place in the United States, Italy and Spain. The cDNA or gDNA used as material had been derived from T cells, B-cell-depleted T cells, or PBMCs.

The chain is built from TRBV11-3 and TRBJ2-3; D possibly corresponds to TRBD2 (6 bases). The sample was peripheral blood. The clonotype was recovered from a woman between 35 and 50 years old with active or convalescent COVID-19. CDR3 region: CASSSPGADTQYF. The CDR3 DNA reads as TGTGCCAGCAGCTCCCCGGGGGCAGATACGCAGTATTTT.